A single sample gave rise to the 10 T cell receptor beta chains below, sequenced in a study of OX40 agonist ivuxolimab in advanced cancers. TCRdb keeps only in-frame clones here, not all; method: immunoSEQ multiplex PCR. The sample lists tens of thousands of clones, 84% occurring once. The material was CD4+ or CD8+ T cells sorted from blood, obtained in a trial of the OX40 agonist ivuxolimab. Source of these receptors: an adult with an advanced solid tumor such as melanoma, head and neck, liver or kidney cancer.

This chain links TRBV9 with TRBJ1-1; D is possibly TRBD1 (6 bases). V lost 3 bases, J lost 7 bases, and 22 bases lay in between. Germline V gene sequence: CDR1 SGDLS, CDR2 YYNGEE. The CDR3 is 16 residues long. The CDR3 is CASSDADSPMGGEAFF. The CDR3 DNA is TGTGCCAGCAGCGACGCGGACAGCCCAATGGGGGGTGAAGCTTTCTTT.

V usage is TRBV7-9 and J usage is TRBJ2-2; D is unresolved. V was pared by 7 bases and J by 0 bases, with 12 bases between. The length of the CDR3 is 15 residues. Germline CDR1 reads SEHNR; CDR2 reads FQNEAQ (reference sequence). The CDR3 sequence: CASTADGSNTGELFF. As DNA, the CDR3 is TGTGCCAGCACCGCGGACGGATCGAACACCGGGGAGCTGTTTTTT.

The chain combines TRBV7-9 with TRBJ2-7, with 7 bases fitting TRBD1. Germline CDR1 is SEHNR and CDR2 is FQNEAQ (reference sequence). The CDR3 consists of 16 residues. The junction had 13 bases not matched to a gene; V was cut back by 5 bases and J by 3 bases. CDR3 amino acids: CASSAYSGQADYEQYF. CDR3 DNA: TGTGCCAGCAGCGCGTACTCAGGACAGGCGGACTACGAGCAGTACTTC.

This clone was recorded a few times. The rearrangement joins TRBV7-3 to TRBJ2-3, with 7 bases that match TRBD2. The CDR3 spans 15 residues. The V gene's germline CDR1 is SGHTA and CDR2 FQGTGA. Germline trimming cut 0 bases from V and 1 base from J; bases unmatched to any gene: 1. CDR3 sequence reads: CASSLTGGGTDTQYF. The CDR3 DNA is TGTGCCAGCAGCTTAACTGGGGGGGGCACAGATACGCAGTATTTT.

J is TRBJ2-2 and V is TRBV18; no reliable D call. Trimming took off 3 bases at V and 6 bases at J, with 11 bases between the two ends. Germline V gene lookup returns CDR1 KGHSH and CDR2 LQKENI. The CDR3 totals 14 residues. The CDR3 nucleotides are TGTGCCAGCTCACCCCTGCTGGATGCCGGGGAGCTGTTTTTT. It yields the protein CASSPLLDAGELFF.

As DNA, the CDR3 is TGTGCCAGTAGAACCGTAGGGGGCCTTGTGGCCGGGGAGCTGTTTTTT. Amino acid sequence: CASRTVGGLVAGELFF. The genes are TRBV7-8 and TRBJ2-2; TRBD1 matches at 7 bases. The V gene's germline CDR1 is SGHVS and CDR2 FQNEAQ. This CDR3 contains 16 residues. The J segment lost 6 bases and the V segment lost 9 bases, leaving 16 bases of the junction unmatched.

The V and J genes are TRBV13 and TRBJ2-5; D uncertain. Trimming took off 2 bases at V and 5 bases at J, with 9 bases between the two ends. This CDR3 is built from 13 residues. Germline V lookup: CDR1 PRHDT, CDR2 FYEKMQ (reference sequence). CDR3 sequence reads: CASSLTLGETQYF. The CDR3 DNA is TGTGCCAGCAGCTTAACCCTCGGGGAGACCCAGTACTTC.

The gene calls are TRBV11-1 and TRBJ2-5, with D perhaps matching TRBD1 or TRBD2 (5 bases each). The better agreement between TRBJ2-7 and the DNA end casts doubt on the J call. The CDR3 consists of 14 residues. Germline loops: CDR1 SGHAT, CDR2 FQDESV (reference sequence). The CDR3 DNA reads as TGTGCCAGCAGCGAAGTCGGGACCACCTACGAGCAGTACTTC. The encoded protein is CASSEVGTTYEQYF.

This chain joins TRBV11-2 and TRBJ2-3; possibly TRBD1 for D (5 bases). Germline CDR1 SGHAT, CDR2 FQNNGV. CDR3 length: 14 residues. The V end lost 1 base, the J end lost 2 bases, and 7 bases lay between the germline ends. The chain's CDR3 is CASSLAGYTDTQYF. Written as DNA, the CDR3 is TGTGCCAGCAGCTTAGCAGGGTACACAGATACGCAGTATTTT.

CDR3: CASSLDMSEAFF. The CDR3 DNA follows: TGTGCCAGCAGCTTAGATATGTCAGAAGCTTTCTTT. The chain joins TRBV13 to TRBJ1-1, with unresolved D. The V end was cut by 1 base, the J end by 8 bases, with 8 bases between. Germline V gene sequence: CDR1 PRHDT, CDR2 FYEKMQ (reference sequence). This CDR3 is 12 amino acids long.